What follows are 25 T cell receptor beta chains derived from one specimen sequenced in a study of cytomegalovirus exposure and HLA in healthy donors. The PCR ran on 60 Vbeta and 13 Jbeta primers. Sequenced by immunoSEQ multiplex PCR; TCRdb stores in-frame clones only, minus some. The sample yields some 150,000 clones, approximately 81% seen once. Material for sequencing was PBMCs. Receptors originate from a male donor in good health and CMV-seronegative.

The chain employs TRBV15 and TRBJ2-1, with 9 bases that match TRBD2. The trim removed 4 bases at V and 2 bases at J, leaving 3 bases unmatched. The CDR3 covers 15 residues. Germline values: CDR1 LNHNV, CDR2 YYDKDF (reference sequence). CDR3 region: CATSTLAGPYNEQFF. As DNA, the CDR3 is TGTGCCACCAGCACGCTAGCGGGACCCTACAATGAGCAGTTCTTC. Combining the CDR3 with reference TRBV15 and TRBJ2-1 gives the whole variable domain DAMVIQNPRYQVTQFGKPVTLSCSQTLNHNVMYWYQQKSSQAPKLLFHYYDKDFNNEADTPDNFQSRRPNTSFCFLDIRSPGLGDTAMYLCATSTLAGPYNEQFFGPGTRLTVL.

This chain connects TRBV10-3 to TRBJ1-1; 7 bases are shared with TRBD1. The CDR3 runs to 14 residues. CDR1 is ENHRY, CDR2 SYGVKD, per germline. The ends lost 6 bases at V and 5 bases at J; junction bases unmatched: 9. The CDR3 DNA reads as TGTGCCATCAGAGGGACAGCGCGGTCGACTGAAGCTTTCTTT. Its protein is CAIRGTARSTEAFF.

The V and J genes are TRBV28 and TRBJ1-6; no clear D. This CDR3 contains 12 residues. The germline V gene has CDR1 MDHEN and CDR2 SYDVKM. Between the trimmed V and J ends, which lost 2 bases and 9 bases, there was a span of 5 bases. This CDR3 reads CASSLTSSPLHF. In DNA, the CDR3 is TGTGCCAGCAGTTTAACAAGTTCACCCCTCCACTTT. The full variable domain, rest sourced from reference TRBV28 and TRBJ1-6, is DVKVTQSSRYLVKRTGEKVFLECVQDMDHENMFWYRQDPGLGLRLIYFSYDVKMKEKGDIPEGYSVSREKKERFSLILESASTNQTSMYLCASSLTSSPLHFGNGTRLTVT.

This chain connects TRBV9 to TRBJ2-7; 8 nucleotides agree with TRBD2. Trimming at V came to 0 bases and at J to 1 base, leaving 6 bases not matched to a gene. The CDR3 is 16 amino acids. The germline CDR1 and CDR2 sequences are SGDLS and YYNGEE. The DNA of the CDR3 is TGTGCCAGCAGCGTAGACCCCAGCGGGAGATCCTACGAGCAGTACTTC. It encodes CASSVDPSGRSYEQYF.

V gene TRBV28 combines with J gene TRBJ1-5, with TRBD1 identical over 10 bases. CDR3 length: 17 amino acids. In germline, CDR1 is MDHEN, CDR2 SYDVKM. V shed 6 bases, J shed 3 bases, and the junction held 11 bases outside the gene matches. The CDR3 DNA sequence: TGTGCCAGCAGAAATAGGGACAGGGGTTATGACAATCAGCCCCAGCATTTT. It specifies CASRNRDRGYDNQPQHF.

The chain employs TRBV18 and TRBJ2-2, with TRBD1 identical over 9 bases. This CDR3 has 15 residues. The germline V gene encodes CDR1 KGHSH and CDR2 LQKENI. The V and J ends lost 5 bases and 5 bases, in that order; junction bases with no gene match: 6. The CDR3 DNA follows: TGTGCCAGCTCAAGCGGGACAGGGATGACCGGGGAGCTGTTTTTT. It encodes CASSSGTGMTGELFF.

The CDR3 here is CAAGRGHTGELFF. In DNA form, the CDR3 reads TGTGCCGCAGGGCGGGGACACACCGGGGAGCTGTTTTTT. V and J are TRBV19 and TRBJ2-2; perhaps TRBD2 as D (6 bases). The CDR3 has 13 amino acids. The V gene lost 11 bases and the J gene lost 3 bases, with 13 bases spanning the gap. Looked up from germline, CDR1 is LNHDA and CDR2 is SQIVND (reference sequence).

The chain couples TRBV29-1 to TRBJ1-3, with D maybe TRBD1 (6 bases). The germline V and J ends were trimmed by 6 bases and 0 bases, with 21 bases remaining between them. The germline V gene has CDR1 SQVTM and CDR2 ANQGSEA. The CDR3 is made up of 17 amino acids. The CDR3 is CSVAQRAGATSGNTIYF. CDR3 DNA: TGCAGCGTAGCCCAAAGGGCGGGGGCAACCTCTGGAAACACCATATATTTT.

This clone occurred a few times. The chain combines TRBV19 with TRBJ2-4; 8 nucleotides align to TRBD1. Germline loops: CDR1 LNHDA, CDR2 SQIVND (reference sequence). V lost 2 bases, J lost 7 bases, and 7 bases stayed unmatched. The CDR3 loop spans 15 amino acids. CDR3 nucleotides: TGTGCCAGTAGTATACAGGGGGCTTTTGTTAACATTCAGTACTTC. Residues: CASSIQGAFVNIQYF.

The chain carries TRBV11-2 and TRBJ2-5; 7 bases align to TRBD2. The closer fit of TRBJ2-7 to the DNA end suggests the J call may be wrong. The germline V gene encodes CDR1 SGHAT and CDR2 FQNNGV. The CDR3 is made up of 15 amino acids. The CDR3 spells CASSPMGLRGHEQYF. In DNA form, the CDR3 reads TGTGCCAGCAGCCCTATGGGACTACGAGGGCACGAGCAGTACTTC.

The CDR3 DNA is TGTGCCAGCAGCCTAGGTCAGCAGGGCAATCAGCCCCAGCATTTT. This translates into CASSLGQQGNQPQHF. This rearrangement joins TRBV7-9 to TRBJ1-5; D unresolved. The CDR3 extends over 15 amino acids. Germline CDR1 is SEHNR and CDR2 is FQNEAQ (reference sequence). Trimming cost V 5 bases and J 2 bases, with 13 bases left between them.

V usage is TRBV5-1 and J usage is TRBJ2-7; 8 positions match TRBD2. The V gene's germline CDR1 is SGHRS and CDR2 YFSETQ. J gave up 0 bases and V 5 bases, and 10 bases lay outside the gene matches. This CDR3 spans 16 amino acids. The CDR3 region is CASRFQSGGLSYEQYF. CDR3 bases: TGCGCCAGCAGGTTTCAGAGCGGGGGCCTCTCCTACGAGCAGTACTTC.

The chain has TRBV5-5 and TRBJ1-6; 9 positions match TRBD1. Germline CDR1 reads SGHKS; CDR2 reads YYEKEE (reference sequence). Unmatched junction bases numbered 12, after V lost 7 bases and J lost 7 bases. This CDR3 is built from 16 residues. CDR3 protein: CASVPTRGQGNSPLHF. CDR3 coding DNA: TGTGCCAGCGTCCCCACCCGGGGACAGGGAAATTCACCCCTCCACTTT.

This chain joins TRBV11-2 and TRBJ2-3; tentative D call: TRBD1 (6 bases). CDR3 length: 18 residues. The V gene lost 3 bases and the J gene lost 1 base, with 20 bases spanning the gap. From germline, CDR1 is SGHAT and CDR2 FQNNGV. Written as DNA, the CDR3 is TGTGCCAGCAGCTTGGCTCCTTCCAACAGGGCCCGCACAGATACGCAGTATTTT. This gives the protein CASSLAPSNRARTDTQYF. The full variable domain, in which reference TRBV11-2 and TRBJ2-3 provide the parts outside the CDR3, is EAGVAQSPRYKIIEKRQSVAFWCNPISGHATLYWYQQILGQGPKLLIQFQNNGVVDDSQLPKDRFSAERLKGVDSTLKIQPAKLEDSAVYLCASSLAPSNRARTDTQYFGPGTRLTVL.

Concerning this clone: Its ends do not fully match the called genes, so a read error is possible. In DNA form, the CDR3 reads TGTTCCAGCAGCTTAGAGCTAAGCTATGGCTACACCTTC. Amino acid sequence: CSSSLELSYGYTF. This chain connects TRBV7-9 to TRBJ1-2; D ambiguous. There are 13 residues in the CDR3. The V gene's germline CDR1 is SEHNR and CDR2 FQNEAQ (reference sequence).

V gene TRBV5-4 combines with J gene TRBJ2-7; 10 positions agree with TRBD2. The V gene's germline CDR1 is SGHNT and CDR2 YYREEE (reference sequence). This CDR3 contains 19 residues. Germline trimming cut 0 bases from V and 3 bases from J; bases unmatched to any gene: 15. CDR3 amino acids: CASSLDPRPRTSGYYEQYF. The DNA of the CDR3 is TGTGCCAGCAGCTTGGACCCTCGACCTAGGACTAGCGGCTACTACGAGCAGTACTTC.

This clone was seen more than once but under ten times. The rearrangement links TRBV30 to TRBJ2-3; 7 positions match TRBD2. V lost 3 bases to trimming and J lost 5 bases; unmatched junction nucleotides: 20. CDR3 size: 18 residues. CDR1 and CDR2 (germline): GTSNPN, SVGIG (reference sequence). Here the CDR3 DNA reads TGTGCCTGGAGCGCCCTGGGGTCGAGGGCGGGAGTTGGAGATACGCAGTATTTT. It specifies CAWSALGSRAGVGDTQYF.

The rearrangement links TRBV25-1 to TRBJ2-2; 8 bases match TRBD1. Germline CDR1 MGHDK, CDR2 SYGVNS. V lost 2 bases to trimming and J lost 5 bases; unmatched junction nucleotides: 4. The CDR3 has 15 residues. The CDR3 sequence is CASSEQGASTGELFF. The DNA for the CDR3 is TGTGCCAGCAGTGAACAGGGGGCTAGTACCGGGGAGCTGTTTTTT. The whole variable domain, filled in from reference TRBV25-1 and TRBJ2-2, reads EADIYQTPRYLVIGTGKKITLECSQTMGHDKMYWYQQDPGMELHLIHYSYGVNSTEKGDLSSESTVSRIRTEHFPLTLESARPSHTSQYLCASSEQGASTGELFFGEGSRLTVL.

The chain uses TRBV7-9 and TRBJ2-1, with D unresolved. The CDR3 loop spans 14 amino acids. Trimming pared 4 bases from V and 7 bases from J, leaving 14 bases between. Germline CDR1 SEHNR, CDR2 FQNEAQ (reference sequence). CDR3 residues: CASSSRLGRNEQFF. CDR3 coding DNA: TGTGCCAGCAGCTCCCGGTTGGGCAGGAATGAGCAGTTCTTC.

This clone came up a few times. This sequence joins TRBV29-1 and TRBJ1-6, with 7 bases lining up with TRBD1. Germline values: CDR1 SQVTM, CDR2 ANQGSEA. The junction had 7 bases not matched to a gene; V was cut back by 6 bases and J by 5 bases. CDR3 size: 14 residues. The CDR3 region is CSVTTGQNNSPLHF. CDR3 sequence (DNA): TGCAGCGTAACGACGGGACAGAATAATTCACCCCTCCACTTT.

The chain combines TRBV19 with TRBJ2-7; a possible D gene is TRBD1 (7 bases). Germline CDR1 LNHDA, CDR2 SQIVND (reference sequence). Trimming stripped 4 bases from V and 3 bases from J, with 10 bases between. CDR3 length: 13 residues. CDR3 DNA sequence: TGTGCCAGTAGTACAGGGGGGAGCTACGAGCAGTACTTC. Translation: CASSTGGSYEQYF.

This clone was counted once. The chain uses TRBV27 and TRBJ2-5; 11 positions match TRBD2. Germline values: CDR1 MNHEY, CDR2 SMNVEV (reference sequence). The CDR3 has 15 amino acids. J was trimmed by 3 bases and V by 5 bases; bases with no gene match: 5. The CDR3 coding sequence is TGTGCCAGCAGTATTACTAGCGGGAGAGAAGAGACCCAGTACTTC. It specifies CASSITSGREETQYF.

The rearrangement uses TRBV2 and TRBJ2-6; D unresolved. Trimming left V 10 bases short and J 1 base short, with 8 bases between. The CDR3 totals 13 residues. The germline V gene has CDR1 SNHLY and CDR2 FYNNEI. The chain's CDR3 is CATADSGANVLTF. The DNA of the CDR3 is TGTGCCACCGCGGATTCTGGGGCCAACGTCCTGACTTTC.

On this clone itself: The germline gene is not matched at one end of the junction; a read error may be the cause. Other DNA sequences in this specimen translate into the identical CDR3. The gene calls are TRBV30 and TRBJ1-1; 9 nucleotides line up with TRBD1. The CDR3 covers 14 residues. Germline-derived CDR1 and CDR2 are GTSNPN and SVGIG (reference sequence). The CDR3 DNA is TGTGCCTGGAGCACCGGGACAGGGAACACTGAAGCCTTCTTT. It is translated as CAWSTGTGNTEAFF.

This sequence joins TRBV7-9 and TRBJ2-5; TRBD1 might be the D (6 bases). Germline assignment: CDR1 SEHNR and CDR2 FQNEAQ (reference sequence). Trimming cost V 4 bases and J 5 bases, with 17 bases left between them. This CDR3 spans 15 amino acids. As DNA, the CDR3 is TGTGCCAGCAGCTCCCCTAGGGGCAGGGGTGAGACCCAGTACTTC. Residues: CASSSPRGRGETQYF.